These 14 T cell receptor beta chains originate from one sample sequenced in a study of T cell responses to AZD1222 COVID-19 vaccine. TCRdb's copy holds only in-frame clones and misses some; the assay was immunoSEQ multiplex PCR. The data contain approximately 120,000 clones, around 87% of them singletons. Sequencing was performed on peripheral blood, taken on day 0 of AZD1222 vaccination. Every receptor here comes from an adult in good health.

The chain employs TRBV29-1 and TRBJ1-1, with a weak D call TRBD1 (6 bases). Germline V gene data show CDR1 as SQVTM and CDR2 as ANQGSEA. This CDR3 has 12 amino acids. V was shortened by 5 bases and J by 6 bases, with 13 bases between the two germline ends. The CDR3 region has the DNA TGCAGCGTTTACAGGGTCGAGGCTGAAGCTTTCTTT. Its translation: CSVYRVEAEAFF. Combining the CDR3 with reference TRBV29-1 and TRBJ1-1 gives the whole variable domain SAVISQKPSRDICQRGTSLTIQCQVDSQVTMMFWYRQQPGQSLTLIATANQGSEATYESGFVIDKFPISRPNLTFSTLTVSNMSPEDSSIYLCSVYRVEAEAFFGQGTRLTVV.

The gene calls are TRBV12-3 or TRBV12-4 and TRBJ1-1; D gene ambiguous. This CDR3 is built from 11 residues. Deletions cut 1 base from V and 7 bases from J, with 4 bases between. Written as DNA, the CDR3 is TGTGCCAGCAGTTTAGTCGGTGAAGCTTTCTTT. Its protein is CASSLVGEAFF.

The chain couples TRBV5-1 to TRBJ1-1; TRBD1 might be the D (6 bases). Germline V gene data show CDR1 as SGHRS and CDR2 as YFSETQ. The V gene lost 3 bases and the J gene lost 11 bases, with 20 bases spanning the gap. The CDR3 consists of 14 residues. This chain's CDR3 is CASSSSTGAQVAFF. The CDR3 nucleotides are TGCGCCAGCAGCTCGTCGACAGGCGCCCAAGTGGCTTTCTTT. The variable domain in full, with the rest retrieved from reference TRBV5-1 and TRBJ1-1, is KAGVTQTPRYLIKTRGQQVTLSCSPISGHRSVSWYQQTPGQGLQFLFEYFSETQRNKGNFPGRFSGRQFSNSRSEMNVSTLELGDSALYLCASSSSTGAQVAFFGQGTRLTVV.

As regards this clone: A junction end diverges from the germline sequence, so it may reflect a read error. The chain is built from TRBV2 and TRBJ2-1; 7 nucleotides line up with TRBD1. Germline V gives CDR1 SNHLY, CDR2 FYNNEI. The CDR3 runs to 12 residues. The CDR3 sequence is CASRTGLGVVVF. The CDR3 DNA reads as TGTGCCAGTAGGACAGGTTTAGGGGTCGTGGTCTTC.

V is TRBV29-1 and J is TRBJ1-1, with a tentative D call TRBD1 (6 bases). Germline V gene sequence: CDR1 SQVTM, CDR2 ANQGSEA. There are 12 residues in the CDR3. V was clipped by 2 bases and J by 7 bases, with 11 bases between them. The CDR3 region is CSVEIPGVEAFF. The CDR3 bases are TGCAGCGTTGAAATTCCAGGGGTTGAAGCTTTCTTT.

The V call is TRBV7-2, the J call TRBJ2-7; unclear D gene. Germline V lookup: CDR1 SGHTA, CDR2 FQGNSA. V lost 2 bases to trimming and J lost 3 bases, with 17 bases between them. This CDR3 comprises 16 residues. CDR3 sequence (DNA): TGTGCCAGCAGCTTACTTGGTTCCGGCTCGTACTACGAGCAGTACTTC. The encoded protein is CASSLLGSGSYYEQYF.

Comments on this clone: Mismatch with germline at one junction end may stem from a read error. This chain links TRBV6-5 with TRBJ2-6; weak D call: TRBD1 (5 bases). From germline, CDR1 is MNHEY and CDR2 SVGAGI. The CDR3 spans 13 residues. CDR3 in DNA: TGTGCCAGCAGGAACTCTGGGGCCAACGTCCCGACTTTC. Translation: CASRNSGANVPTF.

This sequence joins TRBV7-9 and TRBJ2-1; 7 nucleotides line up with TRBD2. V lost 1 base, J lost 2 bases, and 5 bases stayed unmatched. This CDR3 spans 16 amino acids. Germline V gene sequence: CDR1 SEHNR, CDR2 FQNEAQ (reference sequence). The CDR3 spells CASSLGPSGAYNEQFF. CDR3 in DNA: TGTGCCAGCAGCTTAGGTCCCAGCGGGGCCTACAATGAGCAGTTCTTC.

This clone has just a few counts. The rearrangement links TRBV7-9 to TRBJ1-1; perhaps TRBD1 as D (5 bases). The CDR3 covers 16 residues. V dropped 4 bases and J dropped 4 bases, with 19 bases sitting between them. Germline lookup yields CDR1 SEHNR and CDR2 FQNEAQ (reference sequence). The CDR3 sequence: CASSSTRATWGTEAFF. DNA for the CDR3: TGTGCCAGCAGCTCTACCAGGGCAACCTGGGGCACTGAAGCTTTCTTT.

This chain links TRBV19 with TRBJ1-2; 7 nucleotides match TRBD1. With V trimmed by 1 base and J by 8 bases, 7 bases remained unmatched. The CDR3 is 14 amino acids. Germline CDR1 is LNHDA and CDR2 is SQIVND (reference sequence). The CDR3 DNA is TGTGCCAGTAGTATAGGTGGAACAGGGGAAGGCTACACCTTC. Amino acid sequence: CASSIGGTGEGYTF.

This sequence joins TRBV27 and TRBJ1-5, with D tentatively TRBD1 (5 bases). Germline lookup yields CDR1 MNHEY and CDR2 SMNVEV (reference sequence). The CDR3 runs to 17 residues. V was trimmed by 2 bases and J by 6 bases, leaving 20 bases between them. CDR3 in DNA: TGTGCCAGCAGTTTAGTGGTGGGGGGGAGTATCATTCAGCCCCAGCATTTT. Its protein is CASSLVVGGSIIQPQHF.

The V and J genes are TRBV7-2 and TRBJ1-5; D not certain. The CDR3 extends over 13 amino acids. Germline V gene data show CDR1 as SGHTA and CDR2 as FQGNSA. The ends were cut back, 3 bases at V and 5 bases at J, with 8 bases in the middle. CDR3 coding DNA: TGTGCCAGCAGCTTCAGTCGCGATCAGCCCCAGCATTTT. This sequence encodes CASSFSRDQPQHF.

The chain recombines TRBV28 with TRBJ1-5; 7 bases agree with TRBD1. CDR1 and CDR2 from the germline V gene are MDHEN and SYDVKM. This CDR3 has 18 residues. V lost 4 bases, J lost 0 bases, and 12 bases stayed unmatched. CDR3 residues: CASSSPGQPTRSNQPQHF. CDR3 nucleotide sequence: TGTGCCAGCAGTTCCCCGGGACAGCCAACTCGTAGCAATCAGCCCCAGCATTTT.

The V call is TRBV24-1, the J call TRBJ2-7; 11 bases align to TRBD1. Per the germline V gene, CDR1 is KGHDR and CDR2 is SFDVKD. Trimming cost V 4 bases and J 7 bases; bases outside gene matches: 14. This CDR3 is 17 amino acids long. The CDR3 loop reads CATSDPGTGTGGQEQYF. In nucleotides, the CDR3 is TGTGCCACCAGTGACCCAGGCACCGGGACAGGGGGTCAAGAGCAGTACTTC.